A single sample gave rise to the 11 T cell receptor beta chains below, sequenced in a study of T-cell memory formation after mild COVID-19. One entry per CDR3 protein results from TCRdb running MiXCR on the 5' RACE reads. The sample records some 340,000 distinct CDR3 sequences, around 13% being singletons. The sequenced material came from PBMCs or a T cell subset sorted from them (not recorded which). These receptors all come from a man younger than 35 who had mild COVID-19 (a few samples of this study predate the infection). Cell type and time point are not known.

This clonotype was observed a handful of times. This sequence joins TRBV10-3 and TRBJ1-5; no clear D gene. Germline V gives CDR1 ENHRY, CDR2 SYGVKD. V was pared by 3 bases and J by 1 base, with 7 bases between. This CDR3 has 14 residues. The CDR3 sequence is CAISERTSNQPQHF. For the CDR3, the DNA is TGTGCCATCAGTGAAAGAACGAGCAATCAGCCCCAGCATTTT.

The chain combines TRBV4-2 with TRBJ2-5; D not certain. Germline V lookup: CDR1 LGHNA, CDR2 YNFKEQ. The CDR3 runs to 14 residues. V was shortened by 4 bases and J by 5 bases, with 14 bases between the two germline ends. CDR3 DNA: TGTGCCAGCAGCCTTGATAGCAGCCCCGAGACCCAGTACTTC. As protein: CASSLDSSPETQYF.

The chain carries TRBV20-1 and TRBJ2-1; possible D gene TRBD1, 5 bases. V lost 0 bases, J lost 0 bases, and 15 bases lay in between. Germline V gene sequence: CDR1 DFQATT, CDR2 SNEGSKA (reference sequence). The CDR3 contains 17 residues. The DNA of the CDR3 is TGCAGTGCTAGAGATATGGGGCCTTCAAGCTCCTACAATGAGCAGTTCTTC. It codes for CSARDMGPSSSYNEQFF.

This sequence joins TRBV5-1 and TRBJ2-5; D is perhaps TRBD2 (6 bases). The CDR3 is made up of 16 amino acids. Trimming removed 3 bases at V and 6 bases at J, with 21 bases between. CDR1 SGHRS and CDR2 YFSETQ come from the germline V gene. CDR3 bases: TGCGCCAGCAGCTGGGGACGGACTACAGACTGGAAGACCCAGTACTTC. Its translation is CASSWGRTTDWKTQYF.

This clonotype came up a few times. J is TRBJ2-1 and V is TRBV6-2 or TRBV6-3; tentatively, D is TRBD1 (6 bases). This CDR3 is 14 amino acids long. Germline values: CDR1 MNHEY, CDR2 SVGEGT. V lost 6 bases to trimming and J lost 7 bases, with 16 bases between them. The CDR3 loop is CASRQPGHLNEQFF. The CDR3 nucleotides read TGTGCCAGCAGGCAACCGGGACATTTGAATGAGCAGTTCTTC.

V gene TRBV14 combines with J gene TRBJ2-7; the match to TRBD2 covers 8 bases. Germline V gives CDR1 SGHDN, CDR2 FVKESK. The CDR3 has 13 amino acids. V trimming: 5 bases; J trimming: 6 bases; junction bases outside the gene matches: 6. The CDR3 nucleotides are TGTGCCAGCAGCGCGGGAGGTGGGTCCGAGCAGTACGTC. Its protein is CASSAGGGSEQYV.

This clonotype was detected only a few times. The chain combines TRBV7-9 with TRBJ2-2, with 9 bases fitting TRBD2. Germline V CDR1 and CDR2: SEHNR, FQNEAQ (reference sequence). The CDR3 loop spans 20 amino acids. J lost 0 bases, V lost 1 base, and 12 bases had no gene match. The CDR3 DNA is TGTGCCAGCAGCTTAGAAGGTTCCGTGACTAGCGGTCCGAACACCGGGGAGCTGTTTTTT. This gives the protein CASSLEGSVTSGPNTGELFF.

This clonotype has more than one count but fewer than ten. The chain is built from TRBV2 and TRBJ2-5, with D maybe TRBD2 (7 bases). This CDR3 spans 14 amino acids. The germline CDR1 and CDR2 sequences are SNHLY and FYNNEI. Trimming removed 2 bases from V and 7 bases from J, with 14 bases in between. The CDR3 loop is CASSERGAVGTQYF. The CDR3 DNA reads TGTGCCAGCAGTGAACGGGGGGCAGTCGGGACCCAGTACTTC.

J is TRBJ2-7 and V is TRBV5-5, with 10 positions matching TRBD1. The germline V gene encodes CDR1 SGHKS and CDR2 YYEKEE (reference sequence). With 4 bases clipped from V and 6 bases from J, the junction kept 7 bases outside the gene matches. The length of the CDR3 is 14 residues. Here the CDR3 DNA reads TGTGCCAGCAGCGAAGCCGGGACAGGGGTCGAGCAGTACGTC. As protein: CASSEAGTGVEQYV.

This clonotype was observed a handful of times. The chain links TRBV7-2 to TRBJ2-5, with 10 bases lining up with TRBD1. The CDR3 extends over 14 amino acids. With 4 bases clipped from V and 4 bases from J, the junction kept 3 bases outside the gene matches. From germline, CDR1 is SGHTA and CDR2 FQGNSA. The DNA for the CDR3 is TGTGCCAGCAGCTCCCGGGACAGGGGAGAGACCCAGTACTTC. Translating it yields CASSSRDRGETQYF.

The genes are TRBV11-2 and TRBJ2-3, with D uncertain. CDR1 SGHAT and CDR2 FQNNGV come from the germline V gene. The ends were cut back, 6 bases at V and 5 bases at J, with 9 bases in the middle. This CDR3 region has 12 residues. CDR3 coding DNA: TGTGCCAGCAGGTCCCCGGGAGATACGCAGTATTTT. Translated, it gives CASRSPGDTQYF.